The source of this TCR beta chain is a study of brain T cells in children with intractable seizures. Whole-study results and caveats: Patients' HCMV serostatus was unknown; virus specificity rests on CDR3 similarity alone.

The CDR3 is 15 amino acids. CDR1 is SGDLS and CDR2 is YYNGEE in the germline V gene. V was clipped by 3 bases and J by 3 bases, with 10 bases between them. Details on this clone: Its antigen is currently unknown.

The assay was immunoSEQ multiplex PCR, and TCRdb's table has in-frame clones only and misses some. The data show 340,000 or so clones, with roughly 92% seen just once and 5% to 7% held by the top ten. This sample's time point: blood from clinic visit 5 months post-surgery; TSC patient then seizure free. Surgery cases with the highest brain T cell transcript signatures were chosen for sequencing. Before surgery, patients took at least one anti-epileptic drug. The source material was peripheral blood, sampled approximately 5 months after surgery. The V gene is TRBV9, the J gene TRBJ1-6, with D tentatively TRBD1 (6 bases). This TCR derives from a boy under two years old with tuberous sclerosis and intractable seizures. The CDR3 nucleotides read TGTGCCAGCAGCGCCGGACAGTTCTATAATTCACCCCTCCACTTT. This codes for CASSAGQFYNSPLHF.